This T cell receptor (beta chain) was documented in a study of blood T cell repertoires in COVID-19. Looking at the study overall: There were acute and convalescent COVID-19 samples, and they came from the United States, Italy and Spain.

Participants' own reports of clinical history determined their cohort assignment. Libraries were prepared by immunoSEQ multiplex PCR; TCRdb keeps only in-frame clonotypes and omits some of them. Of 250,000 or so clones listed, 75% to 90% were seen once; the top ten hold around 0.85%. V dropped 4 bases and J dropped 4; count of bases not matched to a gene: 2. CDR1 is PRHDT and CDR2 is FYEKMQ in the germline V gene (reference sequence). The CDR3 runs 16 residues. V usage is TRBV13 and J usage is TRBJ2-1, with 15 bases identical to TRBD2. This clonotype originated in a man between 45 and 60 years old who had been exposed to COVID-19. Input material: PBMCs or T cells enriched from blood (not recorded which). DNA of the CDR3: TGTGCCAGCAGCTCGGGACTAGCGGGGGGTTACAATGAGCAGTTCTTC. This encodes CASSSGLAGGYNEQFF.